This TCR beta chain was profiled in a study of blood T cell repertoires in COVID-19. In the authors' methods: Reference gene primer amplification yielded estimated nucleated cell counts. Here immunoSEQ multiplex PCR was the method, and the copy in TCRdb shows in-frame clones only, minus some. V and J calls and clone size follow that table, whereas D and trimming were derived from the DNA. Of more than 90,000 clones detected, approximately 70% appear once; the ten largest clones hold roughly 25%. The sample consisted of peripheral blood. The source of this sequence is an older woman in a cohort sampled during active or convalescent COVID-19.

The CDR3 nucleotides read TGTGCCACCAGTATAGGGGCCTCGAATCAGCCCCAGCATTTT. Protein: CATSIGASNQPQHF. The chain recombines TRBV24-1 with TRBJ1-5; weak D call: TRBD1 (5 bases). Germline assignment: CDR1 KGHDR and CDR2 SFDVKD. The CDR3 covers 14 residues. The V end lost 6 bases, the J end lost 4 bases, and 12 bases lay between the germline ends.